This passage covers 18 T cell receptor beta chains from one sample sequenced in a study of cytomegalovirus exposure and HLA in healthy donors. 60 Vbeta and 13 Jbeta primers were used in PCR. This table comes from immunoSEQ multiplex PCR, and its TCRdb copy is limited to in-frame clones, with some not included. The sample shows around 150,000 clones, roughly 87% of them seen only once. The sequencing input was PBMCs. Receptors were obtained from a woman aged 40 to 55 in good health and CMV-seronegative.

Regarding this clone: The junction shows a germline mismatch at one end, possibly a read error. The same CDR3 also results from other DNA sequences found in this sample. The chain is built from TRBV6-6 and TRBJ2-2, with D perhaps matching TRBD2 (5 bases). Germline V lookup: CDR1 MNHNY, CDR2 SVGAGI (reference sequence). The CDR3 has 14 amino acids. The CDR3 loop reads CASVGRASTGELFF. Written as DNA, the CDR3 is TGTGCCAGCGTCGGGCGGGCCTCCACCGGAGAGCTGTTTTTT.

The CDR3, as DNA: TGCGCCAGCAGCTACGGGGCCCCGGGGGACGAGCAGTACTTC. Its protein is CASSYGAPGDEQYF. The V call is TRBV5-1, the J call TRBJ2-5, with D possibly TRBD2 on 6 matching bases. The J call may be incorrect, as the DNA end agrees better with TRBJ2-7. This CDR3 is 14 amino acids long. CDR1 and CDR2 from the germline V gene are SGHRS and YFSETQ.

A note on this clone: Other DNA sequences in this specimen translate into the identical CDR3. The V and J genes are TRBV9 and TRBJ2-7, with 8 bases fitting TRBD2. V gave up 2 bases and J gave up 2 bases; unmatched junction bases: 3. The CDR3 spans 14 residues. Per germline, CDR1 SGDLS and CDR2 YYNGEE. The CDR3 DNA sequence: TGTGCCAGCAGCGTGGGAGCGGGAGCCTACGAGCAGTACTTC. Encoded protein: CASSVGAGAYEQYF.

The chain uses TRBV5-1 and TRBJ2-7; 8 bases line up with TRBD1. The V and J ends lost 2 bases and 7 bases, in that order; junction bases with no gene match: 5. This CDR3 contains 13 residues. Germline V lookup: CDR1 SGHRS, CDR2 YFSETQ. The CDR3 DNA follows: TGCGCCAGCAGCTTCCAGGGGGCGGAGGAGCAGTACTTC. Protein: CASSFQGAEEQYF.

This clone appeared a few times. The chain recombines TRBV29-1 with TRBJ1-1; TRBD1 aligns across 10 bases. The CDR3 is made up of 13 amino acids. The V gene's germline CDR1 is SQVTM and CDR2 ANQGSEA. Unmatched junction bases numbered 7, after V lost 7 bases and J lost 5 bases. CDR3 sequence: CSAPGQGGTEAFF. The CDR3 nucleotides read TGCAGCGCCCCCGGACAGGGGGGAACTGAAGCTTTCTTT. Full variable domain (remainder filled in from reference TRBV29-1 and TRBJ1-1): SAVISQKPSRDICQRGTSLTIQCQVDSQVTMMFWYRQQPGQSLTLIATANQGSEATYESGFVIDKFPISRPNLTFSTLTVSNMSPEDSSIYLCSAPGQGGTEAFFGQGTRLTVV.

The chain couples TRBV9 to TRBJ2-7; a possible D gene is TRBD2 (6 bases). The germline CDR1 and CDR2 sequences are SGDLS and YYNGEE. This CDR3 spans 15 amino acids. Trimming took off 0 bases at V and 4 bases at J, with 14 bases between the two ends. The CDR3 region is CASSVAAGSLYEQYF. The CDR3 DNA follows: TGTGCCAGCAGCGTAGCCGCGGGAAGCTTGTACGAGCAGTACTTC.

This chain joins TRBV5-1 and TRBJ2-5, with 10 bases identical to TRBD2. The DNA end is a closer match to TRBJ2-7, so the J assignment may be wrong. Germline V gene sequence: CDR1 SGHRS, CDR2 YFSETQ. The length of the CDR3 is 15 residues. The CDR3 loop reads CASSLVLAGDYEQYF. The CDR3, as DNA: TGCGCCAGCAGCTTGGTTCTAGCGGGAGACTACGAGCAGTACTTC.

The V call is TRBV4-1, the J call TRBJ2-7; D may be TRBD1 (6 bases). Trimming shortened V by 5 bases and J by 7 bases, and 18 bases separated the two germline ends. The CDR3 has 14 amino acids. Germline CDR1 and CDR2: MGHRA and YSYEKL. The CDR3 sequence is CASSRTAVPGEQYF. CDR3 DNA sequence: TGCGCCAGCAGCAGGACAGCGGTCCCTGGGGAGCAGTACTTC.

For the CDR3, the DNA is TGCAGCGTCCGACAGCTCGATACCTACAATGAGCAGTTCTTC. It specifies CSVRQLDTYNEQFF. V is TRBV29-1 and J is TRBJ2-1; perhaps TRBD1 as D (5 bases). Trimming removed 6 bases at V and 2 bases at J, with 14 bases between. The CDR3 consists of 14 residues. Germline CDR1 reads SQVTM; CDR2 reads ANQGSEA.

The CDR3 DNA follows: TGTGCCATCAGTGCAAATGATTGGACTAGCGGCGGGGAGCAGTACTTC. Translated: CAISANDWTSGGEQYF. V is TRBV10-3 and J is TRBJ2-7, with 10 bases fitting TRBD2. This CDR3 has 16 residues. Germline CDR1 reads ENHRY; CDR2 reads SYGVKD. V lost 4 bases, J lost 7 bases, and 13 bases stayed unmatched.

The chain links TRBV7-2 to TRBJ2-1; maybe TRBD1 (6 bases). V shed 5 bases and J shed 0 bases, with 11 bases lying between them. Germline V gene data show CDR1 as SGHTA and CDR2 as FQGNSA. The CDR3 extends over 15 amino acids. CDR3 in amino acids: CASSPRGLSYNEQFF. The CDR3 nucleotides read TGTGCCAGCAGCCCCAGGGGCCTCTCCTACAATGAGCAGTTCTTC.

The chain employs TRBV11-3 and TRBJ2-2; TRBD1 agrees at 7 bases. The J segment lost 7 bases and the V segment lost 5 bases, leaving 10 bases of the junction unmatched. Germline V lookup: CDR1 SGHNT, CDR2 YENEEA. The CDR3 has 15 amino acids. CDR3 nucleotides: TGTGCCAGCAGCCGGGACAGTTTCTCGGACGGGGAGCTGTTTTTT. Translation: CASSRDSFSDGELFF. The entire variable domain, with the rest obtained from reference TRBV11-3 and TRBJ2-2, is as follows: EAGVVQSPRYKIIEKKQPVAFWCNPISGHNTLYWYLQNLGQGPELLIRYENEEAVDDSQLPKDRFSAERLKGVDSTLKIQPAELGDSAVYLCASSRDSFSDGELFFGEGSRLTVL.

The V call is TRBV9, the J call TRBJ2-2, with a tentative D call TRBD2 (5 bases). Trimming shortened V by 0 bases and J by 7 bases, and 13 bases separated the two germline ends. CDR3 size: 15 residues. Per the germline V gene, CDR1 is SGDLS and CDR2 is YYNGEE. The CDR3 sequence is CASSVGWEQDGELFF. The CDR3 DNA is TGTGCCAGCAGCGTAGGGTGGGAGCAGGACGGGGAGCTGTTTTTT.

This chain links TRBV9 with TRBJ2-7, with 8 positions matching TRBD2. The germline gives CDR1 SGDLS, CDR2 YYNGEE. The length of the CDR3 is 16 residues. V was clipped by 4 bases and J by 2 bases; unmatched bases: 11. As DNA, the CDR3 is TGTGCCAGCAGCTTCGGACTAGCCTCGGGGACCTACGAGCAGTACTTC. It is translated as CASSFGLASGTYEQYF.

The CDR3 coding sequence is TGTGCCAGTAGTATTGGACTAGCGTTCTCCTACGAGCAGTACTTC. Encoded protein: CASSIGLAFSYEQYF. V and J are TRBV19 and TRBJ2-7, with 9 positions matching TRBD2. Looked up from germline, CDR1 is LNHDA and CDR2 is SQIVND (reference sequence). V lost 3 bases to trimming and J lost 0 bases; unmatched junction nucleotides: 3. This CDR3 has 15 amino acids.

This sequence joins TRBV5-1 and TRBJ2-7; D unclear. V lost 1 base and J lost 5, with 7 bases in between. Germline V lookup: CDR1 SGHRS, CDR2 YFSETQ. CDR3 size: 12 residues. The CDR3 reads CASSLYLDEQYF. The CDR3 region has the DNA TGCGCCAGCAGCTTGTATCTAGACGAGCAGTACTTC.

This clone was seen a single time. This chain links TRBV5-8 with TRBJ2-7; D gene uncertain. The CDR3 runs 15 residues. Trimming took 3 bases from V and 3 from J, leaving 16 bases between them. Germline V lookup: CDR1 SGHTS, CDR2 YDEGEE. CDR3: CASSYRPPQSYEQYF. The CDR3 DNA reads TGTGCCAGCAGCTACAGACCGCCCCAGAGCTACGAGCAGTACTTC.

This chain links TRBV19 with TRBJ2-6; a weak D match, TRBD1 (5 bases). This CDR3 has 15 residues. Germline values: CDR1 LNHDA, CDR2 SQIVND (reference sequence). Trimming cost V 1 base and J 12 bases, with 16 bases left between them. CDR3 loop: CASSIVEAGPPVLTF. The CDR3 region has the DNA TGTGCCAGTAGTATAGTAGAGGCAGGGCCCCCCGTCCTGACTTTC.